The 15 T cell receptor beta chains reported below all come from one sample, sequenced in a study of blood T cells in healthy people across ages. Together with a sample-barcoded 5' primer, a J-beta primer mix was included in a second PCR lasting roughly 6 to 12 cycles. TCRdb ran MiXCR on the 5' RACE reads and lists one entry per CDR3 protein. The profile shows hundreds of thousands of distinct CDR3 sequences, more than 40% of them singletons. The sequencing sample was made of blood. The receptors come from a man aged 60 to 75 in good health.

This clonotype has more than one count but fewer than ten. The rearrangement joins TRBV20-1 to TRBJ2-1; D unresolved. The V end lost 6 bases, the J end lost 3 bases, and 12 bases lay between the germline ends. Looked up from germline, CDR1 is DFQATT and CDR2 is SNEGSKA (reference sequence). The CDR3 consists of 13 residues. CDR3 loop: CSASAFGYNEQFF. CDR3 sequence (DNA): TGCAGTGCCAGCGCGTTTGGCTACAATGAGCAGTTCTTC.

The chain couples TRBV7-9 to TRBJ2-7; a possible D gene is TRBD1 (6 bases). Trimming shortened V by 1 base and J by 5 bases, and 21 bases separated the two germline ends. The length of the CDR3 is 17 residues. The germline V gene encodes CDR1 SEHNR and CDR2 FQNEAQ (reference sequence). Here the CDR3 reads CASSLGVVRSGQNEQYF. CDR3 in DNA: TGTGCCAGCAGCTTAGGAGTTGTTCGGTCGGGACAAAACGAGCAGTACTTC. Using reference TRBV7-9 and TRBJ2-7 for the parts outside the CDR3, the full variable domain is DTGVSQNPRHKITKRGQNVTFRCDPISEHNRLYWYRQTLGQGPEFLTYFQNEAQLEKSRLLSDRFSAERPKGSFSTLEIQRTEQGDSAMYLCASSLGVVRSGQNEQYFGPGTRLTVT.

The chain uses TRBV29-1 and TRBJ2-5; D not certain. V was cut by 3 bases and J by 5 bases, with 10 bases left in between. The CDR3 contains 12 residues. The germline V gene has CDR1 SQVTM and CDR2 ANQGSEA. The CDR3 sequence is CSVEMGSETQYF. CDR3 nucleotides: TGCAGCGTTGAGATGGGTTCCGAGACCCAGTACTTC.

The CDR3 DNA follows: TGCGCCAGCAGCCAAGATTCACTAGCGGGGATACGCCAAGAGACCCAGTACTTC. It yields the protein CASSQDSLAGIRQETQYF. The V call is TRBV4-1, the J call TRBJ2-5; 10 bases match TRBD2. This CDR3 is built from 18 residues. The V gene's germline CDR1 is MGHRA and CDR2 YSYEKL. V lost 0 bases, J lost 1 base, and 8 bases stayed unmatched.

This clonotype was seen a few times. This chain uses TRBV3-1 with TRBJ2-7; 7 bases agree with TRBD1. The V gene end was trimmed by 0 bases and the J gene end by 0 bases; junction bases not matched to a gene: 5. The CDR3 is made up of 16 amino acids. Germline values: CDR1 LGHDT, CDR2 YNNKEL (reference sequence). The CDR3 sequence: CASSQEWGTVSYEQYF. The CDR3 DNA reads TGTGCCAGCAGCCAAGAATGGGGGACAGTCTCCTACGAGCAGTACTTC.

A single count supports this clonotype. Germline and junction disagree at one end, which may indicate a read error. The rearrangement links TRBV7-8 to TRBJ2-6; possible D gene TRBD1, 6 bases. The CDR3 length is 14 residues. Germline CDR1 reads SGHVS; CDR2 reads FQNEAQ. CDR3 amino acids: CASRQGSGAYVLTF. The CDR3 region has the DNA TGTGCCAGCAGACAGGGCTCTGGGGCCTACGTCCTGACTTTC.

J is TRBJ1-5 and V is TRBV2; no firm D call. The CDR3 sequence is 14 residues long. V was pared by 6 bases and J by 2 bases, with 11 bases between. The germline CDR1 and CDR2 sequences are SNHLY and FYNNEI. CDR3 nucleotide sequence: TGTGCCAGCAGCGGACGGCGCGGCAATCAGCCCCAGCATTTT. Amino acids: CASSGRRGNQPQHF.

The chain links TRBV29-1 to TRBJ2-7, with D perhaps TRBD1 (5 bases). The end of the DNA is better explained by TRBJ2-5, so the J call may be wrong. CDR3 length: 14 amino acids. Germline V gene data show CDR1 as SQVTM and CDR2 as ANQGSEA. The DNA of the CDR3 is TGCAGCGTTGGGGCCCCAATGACAGAAGAGACCCAGTACTTC. It codes for CSVGAPMTEETQYF.

V is TRBV6-1 and J is TRBJ2-7, with a possible D match to TRBD1 (6 bases). Germline values: CDR1 MNHNS, CDR2 SASEGT. CDR3 size: 12 residues. Trimming shortened V by 0 bases and J by 12 bases, and 12 bases separated the two germline ends. As DNA, the CDR3 is TGTGCCAGCAGTGAAGCAGAGACAGGACGGTACTTC. Protein product: CASSEAETGRYF.

This chain connects TRBV2 to TRBJ2-6; D ambiguous. With 4 bases removed from V and 2 bases from J, the gap between germline ends came to 15 bases. The CDR3 spans 17 residues. In germline, CDR1 is SNHLY, CDR2 FYNNEI. The CDR3 nucleotides read TGTGCCAGCAGTGTTTATGTGGGTTTGACTGGGGCCAACGTCCTGACTTTC. Its translation is CASSVYVGLTGANVLTF.

The chain uses TRBV9 and TRBJ2-2, with 8 bases aligning to TRBD2. The V gene end was trimmed by 4 bases and the J gene end by 4 bases; junction bases not matched to a gene: 6. CDR1 and CDR2 from the germline V gene are SGDLS and YYNGEE. CDR3 length equals 15 residues. CDR3 loop: CASSKGTRITGELFF. The CDR3, as DNA: TGTGCCAGCAGCAAAGGGACTAGGATCACCGGGGAGCTGTTTTTT.

This clonotype was picked up a small number of times. The CDR3, as DNA: TGTGCCAGCAGTTTTTTGACCGAGGCCAACGTCCTGACTTTC. Encoded protein: CASSFLTEANVLTF. This chain links TRBV28 with TRBJ2-6, with unresolved D. The CDR3 contains 14 residues. Trimming removed 3 bases from V and 6 bases from J, with 9 bases in between. CDR1 is MDHEN and CDR2 is SYDVKM in the germline V gene.

In its sample, this clonotype was seen a few times. This chain links TRBV29-1 with TRBJ2-3, with 9 bases that match TRBD2. Trimming removed 6 bases from V and 5 bases from J; junction bases left unmatched: 6. CDR3 length equals 13 residues. In germline, CDR1 is SQVTM, CDR2 ANQGSEA. CDR3 sequence: CSVSGGRGDTQYF. CDR3 bases: TGCAGCGTCAGCGGGGGGCGTGGAGATACGCAGTATTTT.

The chain combines TRBV10-3 with TRBJ1-1, with 10 bases identical to TRBD1. The V gene end was trimmed by 10 bases and the J gene end by 0 bases; junction bases not matched to a gene: 5. From germline, CDR1 is ENHRY and CDR2 SYGVKD. The CDR3 loop spans 14 amino acids. The CDR3 DNA reads as TGTGCCACCATGGACAGGGGGTTGAACACTGAAGCTTTCTTT. Translated, it gives CATMDRGLNTEAFF.

V and J are TRBV5-6 and TRBJ1-5; D unclear. The germline V and J ends were trimmed by 1 base and 6 bases, with 11 bases remaining between them. Per germline, CDR1 SGHDT and CDR2 YYEEEE. There are 14 residues in the CDR3. The CDR3 nucleotides read TGTGCCAGCAGCTTGTCTGGCCGTAGTCAGCCCCAGCATTTT. Its translation is CASSLSGRSQPQHF. Drawing the rest from reference TRBV5-6 and TRBJ1-5, the complete variable domain is DAGVTQSPTHLIKTRGQQVTLRCSPKSGHDTVSWYQQALGQGPQFIFQYYEEEERQRGNFPDRFSGHQFPNYSSELNVNALLLGDSALYLCASSLSGRSQPQHFGDGTRLSIL.